These 29 T cell receptor beta chains share one sample of origin, sequenced in a study of T cells in Graves' hyperthyroidism and ophthalmopathy. Amplified regions were TCR beta CDR3 sequences from RNA transcripts. HTBI primers were the set used in a first-round RT-PCR of the TCR CDR3. TCRdb itself ran the multiplex PCR reads through MiXCR, one entry per CDR3 protein. The data hold approximately 380,000 distinct CDR3 sequences, with roughly 19% observed a single time. Input material: blood. These receptors all stem from a woman younger than 30 with Graves' hyperthyroidism.

This clonotype was seen at least ten times. This sequence joins TRBV6-5 and TRBJ1-2; D possibly corresponds to TRBD1 (6 bases). The CDR3 totals 16 residues. Germline-derived CDR1 and CDR2 are MNHEY and SVGAGI. Between the trimmed V and J ends, which lost 6 bases and 1 base, there was a span of 18 bases. CDR3 bases: TGTGCCAGCAGAACAGGGTTATCAGCCCTTAACTATGGCTACACCTTC. As protein: CASRTGLSALNYGYTF.

This clonotype occurred once. A read error is likely, as this CDR3 ends without the conserved phenylalanine or tryptophan. V usage is TRBV2 and J usage is TRBJ1-1; D gene unclear. CDR1 and CDR2 (germline): SNHLY, FYNNEI. CDR3 length: 11 amino acids. CDR3 region: CASGLDTEAFY. CDR3 DNA sequence: TGTGCTAGCGGACTTGACACTGAAGCTTTCTAT.

Of note for this clonotype: A read error may be the cause here, since a much bigger clone is one base away. This chain connects TRBV7-9 to TRBJ2-5; D perhaps matches TRBD2 (5 bases). CDR3 length: 16 residues. Looked up from germline, CDR1 is SEHNR and CDR2 is FQNEAQ (reference sequence). V shed 5 bases and J shed 4 bases, with 20 bases lying between them. The CDR3 nucleotides are TGTGCCAGCAGCCCTGGGAGCCGGGGTAGGTCAGAGACCCAGTACTTC. Translating gives CASSPGSRGRSETQYF.

Here the CDR3 DNA reads TGTGCCAGCAGACAGGGTGTCTCTGGGGCCAACGTCCTGACTTTC. Encoded protein: CASRQGVSGANVLTF. The rearrangement joins TRBV28 to TRBJ2-6; D is perhaps TRBD1 (6 bases). Germline V gives CDR1 MDHEN, CDR2 SYDVKM. This CDR3 is built from 15 residues. V lost 6 bases, J lost 0 bases, and 9 bases lay in between. The full variable domain, its missing parts supplied by reference TRBV28 and TRBJ2-6, is DVKVTQSSRYLVKRTGEKVFLECVQDMDHENMFWYRQDPGLGLRLIYFSYDVKMKEKGDIPEGYSVSREKKERFSLILESASTNQTSMYLCASRQGVSGANVLTFGAGSRLTVL.

This clonotype was detected many times. The chain carries TRBV2 and TRBJ2-5; D may be TRBD1 or TRBD2 (6 bases each). The CDR3 is made up of 17 amino acids. Trimming stripped 3 bases from V and 3 bases from J, with 20 bases between. Germline lookup yields CDR1 SNHLY and CDR2 FYNNEI. CDR3 nucleotide sequence: TGTGCCAGCAGTGAGGGTCTGTCGGGGGCAGAAAAAGAGACCCAGTACTTC. Its translation: CASSEGLSGAEKETQYF.

The rearrangement uses TRBV28 and TRBJ2-7, with D possibly TRBD1 on 6 matching bases. V lost 6 bases and J lost 4, with 16 bases in between. The CDR3 runs 14 residues. Germline lookup yields CDR1 MDHEN and CDR2 SYDVKM. The CDR3 nucleotides read TGTGCCAGCAGACTCCCCGGGACAAGATACGAGCAGTACTTC. Its protein is CASRLPGTRYEQYF.

In this sample, this clonotype turned up many times. The gene calls are TRBV2 and TRBJ1-5, with TRBD1 matching 10 bases. Losses at the gene ends were 5 bases for V and 5 bases for J; bases not matched to a gene: 6. The CDR3 contains 15 residues. The germline V gene has CDR1 SNHLY and CDR2 FYNNEI. The CDR3 protein is CASSSDRGGHQPQHF. The CDR3 nucleotides are TGTGCCAGCAGTTCGGACAGGGGGGGACATCAGCCCCAGCATTTT.

The rearrangement links TRBV9 to TRBJ1-1; D ambiguous. CDR1 and CDR2 from the germline V gene are SGDLS and YYNGEE. V lost 4 bases and J lost 3, with 19 bases in between. This CDR3 contains 16 residues. CDR3: CASSSSHRASHTEAFF. DNA of the CDR3: TGTGCCAGCAGCTCGAGCCATCGGGCGTCCCACACTGAAGCTTTCTTT. The whole variable domain, filled in from reference TRBV9 and TRBJ1-1, reads DSGVTQTPKHLITATGQRVTLRCSPRSGDLSVYWYQQSLDQGLQFLIQYYNGEERAKGNILERFSAQQFPDLHSELNLSSLELGDSALYFCASSSSHRASHTEAFFGQGTRLTVV.

This clonotype was counted at least ten times. V usage is TRBV11-2 and J usage is TRBJ2-5; no definite D call. V was clipped by 5 bases and J by 4 bases, with 11 bases between them. CDR3 length: 13 residues. Germline V gene data show CDR1 as SGHAT and CDR2 as FQNNGV. CDR3: CASSPGPIETQYF. The DNA for the CDR3 is TGTGCCAGCAGCCCCGGACCAATAGAGACCCAGTACTTC.

Many counts were recorded for this clonotype. J is TRBJ2-5 and V is TRBV9; D ambiguous. In germline, CDR1 is SGDLS, CDR2 YYNGEE. V lost 0 bases to trimming and J lost 2 bases, with 11 bases between them. This CDR3 region has 15 residues. In DNA, the CDR3 is TGTGCCAGCAGCGTAGCTCCCACAGAACAAGAGACCCAGTACTTC. As protein: CASSVAPTEQETQYF.

This clonotype was seen repeatedly, ten times or more. The rearrangement joins TRBV12-3 or TRBV12-4 to TRBJ1-5, with TRBD1 as a possible D gene (6 bases). Trimming took off 6 bases at V and 0 bases at J, with 18 bases between the two ends. CDR3 length equals 17 residues. CDR3 coding DNA: TGTGCCAGCAGCCGGAGGCAGGGGCCATATAGCAATCAGCCCCAGCATTTT. Translated: CASSRRQGPYSNQPQHF.

The chain couples TRBV11-2 to TRBJ1-5, with D perhaps TRBD1 (6 bases). The CDR3 is 22 residues long. Trimming removed 1 base at V and 0 bases at J, with 28 bases between. The germline V gene encodes CDR1 SGHAT and CDR2 FQNNGV. The CDR3 loop is CASSLGPERQGPPLYSNQPQHF. The CDR3 DNA is TGTGCCAGCAGCTTAGGTCCTGAACGGCAGGGGCCTCCTCTATATAGCAATCAGCCCCAGCATTTT.

V usage is TRBV20-1 and J usage is TRBJ2-2; D call uncertain. The CDR3 is 12 residues long. The V end lost 2 bases, the J end lost 7 bases, and 8 bases lay between the germline ends. CDR1 and CDR2 from the germline V gene are DFQATT and SNEGSKA (reference sequence). The CDR3 loop is CSARPPVGELFF. CDR3 nucleotides: TGCAGTGCTAGACCTCCGGTCGGGGAGCTGTTTTTT.

In this sample, this clonotype turned up many times. The gene calls are TRBV11-2 and TRBJ1-1; no clear D. The CDR3 spans 11 residues. V lost 3 bases to trimming and J lost 11 bases, with 10 bases between them. Germline-derived CDR1 and CDR2 are SGHAT and FQNNGV. DNA for the CDR3: TGTGCCAGCAGCTTCGGGCGGGTGGCTTTCTTT. Translating it yields CASSFGRVAFF.

V usage is TRBV7-8 and J usage is TRBJ2-2; tentatively, D is TRBD1 or TRBD2 (6 bases each). The CDR3 has 15 amino acids. CDR1 SGHVS and CDR2 FQNEAQ come from the germline V gene. Trimming pared 4 bases from V and 5 bases from J, leaving 14 bases between. CDR3 nucleotide sequence: TGTGCCAGCAGCTACGGGGGCAGTGAGACCGGGGAGCTGTTTTTT. Translated: CASSYGGSETGELFF.

This clonotype was seen ten or more times. The chain couples TRBV3-1 to TRBJ1-2, with D possibly TRBD1 on 6 matching bases. Between the trimmed V and J ends, which lost 2 bases and 8 bases, there was a span of 12 bases. The CDR3 contains 13 residues. The V gene's germline CDR1 is LGHDT and CDR2 YNNKEL (reference sequence). CDR3 sequence (DNA): TGTGCCAGCAGCCAACGGGGACAAGACGGCTACACCTTC. This gives the protein CASSQRGQDGYTF.

This clonotype occurred many times. The CDR3 sequence is CSARDPGQEYEQYF. The DNA of the CDR3 is TGCAGTGCTAGAGACCCGGGACAGGAGTACGAGCAGTACTTC. The V gene is TRBV20-1, the J gene TRBJ2-7; 8 bases line up with TRBD1. Germline V gene sequence: CDR1 DFQATT, CDR2 SNEGSKA (reference sequence). CDR3 size: 14 residues. V shed 0 bases and J 4 bases; nucleotides not matched to a gene: 5.

There are many counts of this clonotype. The chain employs TRBV6-1 and TRBJ2-5, with 12 bases lining up with TRBD2. The CDR3 has 15 amino acids. V trimming: 4 bases; J trimming: 1 base; junction bases outside the gene matches: 1. Germline V CDR1 and CDR2: MNHNS, SASEGT. In DNA, the CDR3 is TGTGCCAGCAGTGTGACTAGCGGGGGCCAAGAGACCCAGTACTTC. Amino acids: CASSVTSGGQETQYF.

This clonotype was seen at least ten times. This chain uses TRBV15 with TRBJ2-5, with a tentative D call TRBD2 (6 bases). The CDR3 contains 13 residues. V shed 3 bases and J shed 1 base, with 6 bases lying between them. Germline V gene sequence: CDR1 LNHNV, CDR2 YYDKDF (reference sequence). The chain's CDR3 is CATSRGLQETQYF. CDR3 nucleotide sequence: TGTGCCACCAGCAGGGGACTCCAAGAGACCCAGTACTTC.

In this sample, this clonotype turned up many times. V is TRBV20-1 and J is TRBJ1-2; TRBD1 matches at 12 bases. The CDR3 runs to 14 residues. V shed 6 bases, J shed 6 bases, and the junction held 8 bases outside the gene matches. The germline CDR1 and CDR2 sequences are DFQATT and SNEGSKA (reference sequence). For the CDR3, the DNA is TGCAGTGCCAAACCGGGACAGGGGGCGCATGGCTACACCTTC. Translating it yields CSAKPGQGAHGYTF.

This clonotype has only a few counts. This clone may be a read error of a much larger clone one base away. The gene calls are TRBV2 and TRBJ2-2; 7 nucleotides align to TRBD1. The germline gives CDR1 SNHLY, CDR2 FYNNEI. The CDR3 length is 14 residues. The DNA of the CDR3 is TGTGCCAGCAGTTTAACAGGGGAAACCGGGGAGCCGTTTTTT. This gives the protein CASSLTGETGEPFF.

This clonotype was counted ten times or more. The chain joins TRBV13 to TRBJ1-2; TRBD1 matches 9 bases. After removal of 1 base from V and 6 bases from J, the junction contained 6 bases not matched to a gene. Germline CDR1 reads PRHDT; CDR2 reads FYEKMQ (reference sequence). This CDR3 has 15 residues. DNA for the CDR3: TGTGCCAGCAGCTTAGTTAAGGGACAGGGCGATGGCTACACCTTC. Encoded protein: CASSLVKGQGDGYTF. Based on the CDR3 plus reference TRBV13 and TRBJ1-2, the full variable domain is AAGVIQSPRHLIKEKRETATLKCYPIPRHDTVYWYQQGPGQDPQFLISFYEKMQSDKGSIPDRFSAQQFSDYHSELNMSSLELGDSALYFCASSLVKGQGDGYTFGSGTRLTVV.

This clonotype showed up many times. The chain recombines TRBV6-2 or TRBV6-3 with TRBJ2-7; D is unresolved. Germline V lookup: CDR1 MNHEY, CDR2 SVGEGT. The CDR3 is 11 residues long. Trimming took off 6 bases at V and 4 bases at J, with 7 bases between the two ends. The CDR3 loop reads CASSDTYEQYF. CDR3 nucleotide sequence: TGTGCCAGCAGCGACACTTACGAGCAGTACTTC.

This clonotype was counted ten times or more. This sequence joins TRBV20-1 and TRBJ1-5, with D perhaps matching TRBD1 (5 bases). Looked up from germline, CDR1 is DFQATT and CDR2 is SNEGSKA (reference sequence). This CDR3 is 14 amino acids long. Trimming removed 6 bases at V and 2 bases at J, with 14 bases between. The CDR3 loop is CSAGEMGGNQPQHF. For the CDR3, the DNA is TGCAGTGCGGGCGAGATGGGGGGCAATCAGCCCCAGCATTTT.

This clonotype was found many times. V usage is TRBV12-3 or TRBV12-4 and J usage is TRBJ1-5; perhaps TRBD1 as D (5 bases). With 3 bases removed from V and 0 bases from J, the gap between germline ends came to 18 bases. The CDR3 length is 18 residues. The CDR3 DNA reads as TGTGCCAGCAGTTTGCGCCCCGGGACTGTGGTTAGCAATCAGCCCCAGCATTTT. Translated, it gives CASSLRPGTVVSNQPQHF.

This clonotype was counted once. V usage is TRBV24-1 and J usage is TRBJ1-1; a weak D match, TRBD1 (6 bases). The CDR3 loop spans 12 amino acids. With 7 bases removed from V and 11 bases from J, the gap between germline ends came to 16 bases. Per the germline V gene, CDR1 is KGHDR and CDR2 is SFDVKD. The CDR3 sequence is CATRDEQGTAFF. The CDR3 nucleotides read TGTGCCACCAGGGACGAACAGGGCACGGCTTTCTTT.

In its sample, this clonotype was seen many times. V usage is TRBV12-3 or TRBV12-4 and J usage is TRBJ1-1; D unclear. V lost 5 bases to trimming and J lost 3 bases, with 10 bases between them. The CDR3 contains 13 residues. The CDR3 loop is CASSLLRYTEAFF. The CDR3 nucleotides read TGTGCCAGCAGTCTCCTCCGCTACACTGAAGCTTTCTTT.

This clonotype was observed many times. V and J are TRBV20-1 and TRBJ1-1; TRBD1 might be the D (6 bases). Germline V gene data show CDR1 as DFQATT and CDR2 as SNEGSKA (reference sequence). Trimming cost V 6 bases and J 0 bases, with 11 bases left between them. The CDR3 totals 13 residues. CDR3 sequence (DNA): TGCAGTGCCACGGGGGGCTTGAACACTGAAGCTTTCTTT. Translated: CSATGGLNTEAFF.

V gene TRBV6-1 combines with J gene TRBJ1-3; D remains unclear. Germline lookup yields CDR1 MNHNS and CDR2 SASEGT. There are 15 residues in the CDR3. V was trimmed by 6 bases and J by 0 bases, leaving 12 bases between them. This CDR3 is CASRVQDTSGNTIYF. The CDR3 DNA reads as TGTGCCAGCAGGGTTCAGGATACCTCTGGAAACACCATATATTTT.